In its sample, the clone carrying this TCR beta chain was seen once. Antigen specificity is unknown. These data come from a study of Ad26.COV2.S vaccination and SARS-CoV-2 variants. Study outcomes and limitations: Following vaccination, spike-specific CD8+ and CD4+ T cell responses reportedly exhibited substantial breadth. Non-spike TCR breadth did not differ much between vaccine and placebo recipients. Vaccine recipients had higher spike-specific TCR breadth than placebo recipients. It is possible that the TCR breadth and depth analyses underestimated the total T cell responses.

The assay was immunoSEQ multiplex PCR, and TCRdb's table has in-frame clones only and misses some. Altogether around 45,000 clones are present, approximately 80% being singletons, with the ten largest covering approximately 51%. Germline CDR1 and CDR2: SEHNR and FQNEAQ (reference sequence). V lost 1 base, J lost 0 bases, and 7 bases lay in between. The CDR3 runs 15 residues. This TCR was sampled from a human donor who had recovered from COVID-19. The source was peripheral blood, collected after recovery from COVID-19. This chain joins TRBV7-9 and TRBJ1-5; D unclear. CDR3 sequence: CASSLVRVSNQPQHF. The CDR3 DNA follows: TGTGCCAGCAGCTTAGTAAGGGTTAGCAATCAGCCCCAGCATTTT.